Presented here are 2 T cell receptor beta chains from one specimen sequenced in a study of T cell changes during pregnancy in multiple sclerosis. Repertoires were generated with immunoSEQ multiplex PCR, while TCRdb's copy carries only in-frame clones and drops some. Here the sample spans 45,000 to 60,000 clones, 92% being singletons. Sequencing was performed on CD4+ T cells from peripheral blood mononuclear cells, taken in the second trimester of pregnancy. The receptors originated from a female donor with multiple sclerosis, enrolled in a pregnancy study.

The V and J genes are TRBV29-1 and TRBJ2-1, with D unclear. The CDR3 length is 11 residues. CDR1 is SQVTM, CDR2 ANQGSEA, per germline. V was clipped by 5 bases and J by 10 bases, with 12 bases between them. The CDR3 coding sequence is TGCAGCGTTCTCAGACTCGGAGAGCAGTTCTTC. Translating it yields CSVLRLGEQFF.

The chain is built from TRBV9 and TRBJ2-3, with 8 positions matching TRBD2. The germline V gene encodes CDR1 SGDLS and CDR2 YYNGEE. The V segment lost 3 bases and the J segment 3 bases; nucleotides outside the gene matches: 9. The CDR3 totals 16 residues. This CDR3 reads CASSEGRTSITDTQYF. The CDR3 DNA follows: TGTGCCAGCAGCGAGGGGAGGACTAGCATAACAGATACGCAGTATTTT.